The rows below give T cell receptor beta chains drawn from one sample of a study of T cells in Graves' hyperthyroidism and ophthalmopathy. Via MiXCR, TCRdb re-called the multiplex PCR reads, giving one row per CDR3 protein. The data hold some 490,000 distinct CDR3 sequences, with roughly 15% observed a single time. The sample was blood. The source of these receptors is a woman in her 30s with Graves' ophthalmopathy. Each CDR3 is given with its conserved first and last residue. D genes are given only for firm matches. A clone size is listed for some rows: how often the clone was seen (once, few, many), or a class if it is expanded.

J gene,V gene,clone size,D gene,CDR3 protein,CDR3 DNA
TRBJ2-7,TRBV2,many,TRBD1,CASSGTQGARYEQYF,TGTGCCAGCAGTGGAACGCAGGGGGCGCGCTACGAGCAGTACTTC
TRBJ2-1,TRBV7-8,many,TRBD2,CASRRQRLAGRGEQFF,TGTGCCAGCAGAAGGCAGCGACTAGCGGGAAGAGGTGAGCAGTTCTTC
TRBJ2-2,TRBV20-1,few,TRBD1,CSARGGTGSARELFF,TGCAGTGCTAGAGGGGGGACAGGGAGCGCCCGGGAGCTGTTTTTT
TRBJ2-3,TRBV20-1,many,NA,CSARVGVFADTQYF,TGCAGTGCTAGAGTAGGGGTGTTTGCAGATACGCAGTATTTT
TRBJ2-3,TRBV20-1,many,NA,CSATSARVSTDTQYF,TGCAGTGCTACCTCAGCCAGGGTGAGCACAGATACGCAGTATTTT
TRBJ2-1,TRBV5-1,many,NA,CASSLARASYNEQFF,TGCGCCAGCAGCTTGGCCAGGGCATCCTACAATGAGCAGTTCTTC
TRBJ2-5,TRBV11-1,many,TRBD2,CASSSSGTSGSRRETQYF,TGTGCCAGCAGCTCCAGCGGGACTAGCGGGAGTAGGAGAGAGACCCAGTACTTC
TRBJ1-2,TRBV19,few,TRBD1,CASSMGQSISGYTF,TGTGCCAGTAGTATGGGACAGAGCATATCTGGCTACACCTTC
TRBJ1-5,TRBV10-2,many,NA,CASSAGFNQPQHF,TGCGCCAGCAGTGCAGGGTTCAATCAGCCCCAGCATTTT
TRBJ2-7,TRBV29-1,many,NA,CSVEASASSYEQYF,TGCAGCGTTGAGGCTAGCGCGAGCTCCTACGAGCAGTACTTC
TRBJ1-5,TRBV29-1,few,NA,CSVVGQGPRQPQHF,TGCAGCGTTGTAGGCCAGGGCCCTCGCCAGCCCCAGCATTTT
TRBJ2-3,TRBV7-9,NA,TRBD1,CASRPRQGSTDTQYF,TGTGCCAGCAGACCTCGACAGGGGTCGACAGATACGCAGTATTTT
TRBJ1-4,TRBV9,NA,NA,CASSVMEGTNEKLFF,TGTGCCAGCAGCGTAATGGAGGGCACTAATGAAAAACTGTTTTTT
TRBJ2-1,TRBV19,many,TRBD1,CASRQGSYNEQFF,TGCGCCAGTAGACAGGGGTCCTACAATGAGCAGTTCTTC
TRBJ2-1,TRBV19,NA,NA,CASSMVLADYNEQFF,TGTGCCAGTAGTATGGTCCTCGCGGATTACAATGAGCAGTTCTTC
TRBJ2-1,TRBV5-1,many,TRBD1,CASRGVTGGFYNEQFF,TGCGCCAGCAGGGGAGTGACAGGGGGCTTCTACAATGAGCAGTTCTTC
TRBJ2-7,TRBV9,few,NA,CASSVGGQRTYEQYF,TGTGCCAGCAGCGTAGGGGGTCAGCGGACCTACGAGCAGTACTTC
TRBJ2-7,TRBV6-1,NA,TRBD2,CASSSLVSGGPYEQYF,TGTGCCAGCAGCTCACTGGTGTCGGGAGGGCCTTACGAGCAGTACTTC
TRBJ1-2,TRBV6-2/TRBV6-3,many,NA,CASDRPQSLGGYTF,TGTGCCAGCGATCGGCCCCAGTCGTTGGGCGGCTACACCTTC
TRBJ2-7,TRBV20-1,NA,NA,CSPLGGSYEQYF,TGCAGTCCCCTAGGGGGTTCCTACGAGCAGTACTTC
TRBJ2-1,TRBV20-1,many,TRBD2,CSAIDTGTSGYNEQFF,TGCAGTGCTATCGATACCGGGACTAGCGGGTACAATGAGCAGTTCTTC
TRBJ1-1,TRBV19,few,NA,CASRQARATEAFF,TGTGCCAGTAGGCAGGCCCGGGCCACTGAAGCTTTCTTT
TRBJ2-7,TRBV11-1,many,TRBD1,CASSKYSGTVYEQYF,TGTGCCAGCAGCAAGTACTCCGGGACAGTCTACGAGCAGTACTTC
TRBJ2-7,TRBV30,many,NA,CAWSDGDYEQYF,TGTGCCTGGAGCGACGGGGACTACGAGCAGTACTTC
TRBJ2-4,TRBV28,many,TRBD1,CASSSGQLLNIQYF,TGTGCCAGCAGTTCGGGACAGCTATTAAACATTCAGTACTTC
TRBJ2-2,TRBV6-1,few,NA,CASEVAGELFF,TGTGCCAGCGAAGTAGCCGGGGAGCTGTTTTTT
TRBJ2-5,TRBV7-2,many,TRBD2,CASSLEASGRSFETQYF,TGTGCCAGCAGCTTAGAGGCTAGCGGGAGAAGTTTTGAGACCCAGTACTTC
TRBJ2-7,TRBV4-1,few,TRBD2,CASSRLSGSVYEQYF,TGCGCCAGCAGTCGGCTTAGCGGGAGCGTTTACGAGCAGTACTTC
TRBJ1-2,TRBV7-9,NA,NA,CASSSFSGQNYGYTF,TGTGCCAGCAGCTCATTTTCGGGGCAGAACTATGGCTACACCTTC
TRBJ1-2,TRBV12-3/TRBV12-4,few,NA,CATYGDLEVNYGYTF,TGTGCCACCTACGGGGACCTGGAGGTGAACTATGGCTACACCTTC
TRBJ2-7,TRBV28,few,TRBD1,CASGDRKGYEQYF,TGTGCCAGCGGGGACAGGAAGGGCTACGAGCAGTACTTC
TRBJ1-5,TRBV27,NA,TRBD1,CASKSGTGVNQPQHF,TGTGCCAGCAAATCCGGGACAGGGGTGAATCAGCCCCAGCATTTT
TRBJ1-1,TRBV29-1,many,NA,CSVATVNTEAFF,TGCAGCGTGGCGACAGTGAACACTGAAGCTTTCTTT
TRBJ1-1,TRBV7-2,many,NA,CASSLTRNTEAFF,TGTGCCAGCAGCTTAACTCGGAACACTGAAGCTTTCTTT
TRBJ2-3,TRBV20-1,NA,TRBD2,CSAPPSGGLTDTQYF,TGCAGTGCTCCCCCTAGCGGGGGCCTCACAGATACGCAGTATTTT
TRBJ2-2,TRBV19,NA,TRBD1,CASLDRGGATKNTGELFF,TGTGCCAGTTTAGACAGGGGGGGCGCGACGAAGAACACCGGGGAGCTGTTTTTT
TRBJ2-7,TRBV7-2,NA,TRBD2,CASSNRLAGPYEQYF,TGTGCCAGCAGCAACAGACTAGCGGGACCCTACGAGCAGTACTTC